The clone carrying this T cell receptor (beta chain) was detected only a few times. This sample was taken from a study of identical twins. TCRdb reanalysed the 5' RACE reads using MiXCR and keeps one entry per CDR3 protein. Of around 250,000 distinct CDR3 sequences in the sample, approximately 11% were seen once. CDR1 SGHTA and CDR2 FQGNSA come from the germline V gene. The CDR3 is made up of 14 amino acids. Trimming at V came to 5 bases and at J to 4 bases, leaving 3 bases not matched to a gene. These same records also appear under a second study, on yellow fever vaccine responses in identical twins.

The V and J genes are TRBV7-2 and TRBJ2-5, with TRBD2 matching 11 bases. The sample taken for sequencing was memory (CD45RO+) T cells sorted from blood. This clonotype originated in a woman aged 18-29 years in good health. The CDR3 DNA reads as TGTGCCAGCAGCCGTAGCGGGGGGGTAGAGACCCAGTACTTC. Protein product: CASSRSGGVETQYF. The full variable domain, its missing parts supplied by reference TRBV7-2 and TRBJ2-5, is GAGVSQSPSNKVTEKGKDVELRCDPISGHTALYWYRQSLGQGLEFLIYFQGNSAPDKSGLPSDRFSAERTGGSVSTLTIQRTQQEDSAVYLCASSRSGGVETQYFGPGTRLLVL.